The 5 T cell receptor beta chains below were found in one sample sequenced in a study of blood T cell repertoires in COVID-19. Repertoires were generated with immunoSEQ multiplex PCR, while TCRdb's copy carries only in-frame clones and drops some. The profile shows roughly 68,000 clones, about 81% of them singletons. Sequencing used peripheral blood. These receptors were collected from a human donor in a cohort sampled during active COVID-19.

J is TRBJ2-3 and V is TRBV4-1, with 12 bases lining up with TRBD2. This CDR3 has 17 residues. Germline V gene sequence: CDR1 MGHRA, CDR2 YSYEKL. After removal of 1 base from V and 6 bases from J, the junction contained 8 bases not matched to a gene. The CDR3 sequence is CASSQGMASGREDTQYF. The CDR3 bases are TGCGCCAGCAGCCAAGGAATGGCTAGCGGGAGGGAGGATACGCAGTATTTT.

The chain links TRBV6-6 to TRBJ2-7; D ambiguous. V dropped 0 bases and J dropped 2 bases, with 14 bases sitting between them. There are 16 residues in the CDR3. The germline V gene has CDR1 MNHNY and CDR2 SVGAGI (reference sequence). The CDR3 bases are TGTGCCAGCAGTTACTCGACATCTTACCTTCCCTACGAGCAGTACTTC. Translating it yields CASSYSTSYLPYEQYF.

V and J are TRBV19 and TRBJ1-4; 7 bases are a match to TRBD1. The germline CDR1 and CDR2 sequences are LNHDA and SQIVND (reference sequence). V lost 7 bases and J lost 5; bases outside the gene matches: 7. The CDR3 is 14 amino acids. CDR3 sequence reads: CASMSDRDNEKLFF. CDR3 in DNA: TGTGCCAGTATGTCCGACAGGGACAATGAAAAACTGTTTTTT.

The chain couples TRBV5-4 to TRBJ2-4, with D tentatively TRBD2 (6 bases). Trimming pared 0 bases from V and 3 bases from J, leaving 13 bases between. CDR1 and CDR2 from the germline V gene are SGHNT and YYREEE (reference sequence). The CDR3 runs to 16 residues. The CDR3 protein is CASSLGVGRDKNIQYF. The CDR3 nucleotides are TGTGCCAGCAGCTTGGGGGTGGGGCGGGACAAAAACATTCAGTACTTC.

The V and J genes are TRBV28 and TRBJ1-3; tentatively, D is TRBD1 (6 bases). This CDR3 has 16 residues. Per germline, CDR1 MDHEN and CDR2 SYDVKM. V lost 3 bases and J lost 4, with 16 bases in between. In DNA form, the CDR3 reads TGTGCCAGCAGTTTCGGGGGGGGCATTTACGGAAACACCATATATTTT. As protein: CASSFGGGIYGNTIYF.